This TCR beta chain was documented in a study of cytomegalovirus exposure and HLA in healthy donors. Study-wide background: The same platform was used for the 120 validation repertoires and the approximately 670 first-cohort repertoires, a later analysis reported. The study, taken as a whole, reports: Cytomegalovirus status, reportedly, was diagnosed with high specificity and sensitivity by the classifier.

This CDR3 is 15 amino acids long. V was clipped by 3 bases and J by 7 bases; unmatched bases: 6. Germline CDR1 reads KGHSH; CDR2 reads LQKENI. As for this clone: The antigen remains undetermined.

Data came from immunoSEQ multiplex PCR; TCRdb stores just in-frame clones and leaves some out. Of more than 150,000 clones listed, 70% to 90% are singletons. This clonotype was obtained from a young man in good health and CMV-seronegative. The chain has TRBV18 and TRBJ1-4, with TRBD1 matching 9 bases. Sequencing was carried out using PBMCs. The CDR3 nucleotides are TGTGCCAGCTCACCTGGGACAGGGAGAGTTGAAAAACTGTTTTTT. It yields the protein CASSPGTGRVEKLFF.